This entry concerns a single T cell receptor (beta chain). This entry belongs to a study of patients and donors after allogeneic stem cell transplantation. TCRdb recomputed calls from the RT-PCR reads with MiXCR, one row per CDR3 protein. The repertoire has hundreds of thousands of distinct CDR3 sequences, 16% of them found once; the top ten carry roughly 7%. This TCR was recovered from a human donor who was either an allogeneic HSCT recipient or a stem cell or donor lymphocyte infusion donor (not recorded which). It is not recorded whose cells these are; they may come from a transplant donor. Sequencing used blood, either unsorted or a sorted T cell fraction (not recorded which).

Here the CDR3 DNA reads TGCAGCGTTGAAGAGGGTTACTCCCCCAGAGAGCAGTTCTTC. This codes for CSVEEGYSPREQFF. V and J are TRBV29-1 and TRBJ2-1; D not resolved. CDR3 size: 14 residues. The germline gives CDR1 SQVTM, CDR2 ANQGSEA. V was cut by 0 bases and J by 10 bases, with 16 bases left in between.